The TCR beta chain described here comes from a study of blood T cell repertoires in COVID-19. The CDR3 is made up of 12 amino acids. Trimming took off 1 base at V and 6 bases at J, with 7 bases between the two ends. Germline V gene sequence: CDR1 GTSNPN, CDR2 SVGIG (reference sequence). Methods used by the authors: Nucleated cell number was recorded as an estimate derived from reference gene primer amplification. The repertoire was sequenced with immunoSEQ multiplex PCR; TCRdb's copy has only in-frame clones and lacks some. V, J and clone size are taken as reported in that table, and D and trimming were inferred from the DNA itself. The sample lists some 56,000 clones, roughly 70% occurring once. This clone has a handful of counts.

The clonotype originates from a woman between 50 and 59 years old with active or convalescent COVID-19. The chain couples TRBV30 to TRBJ2-1; weak D call: TRBD2 (5 bases). Sequenced material: peripheral blood. The CDR3 DNA sequence: TGTGCCTGGAGTGCTGGAGGCAATGAGCAGTTCTTC. Translation: CAWSAGGNEQFF.